Reported below is one TCR beta chain. These data are taken from a study of blood T cell repertoires in COVID-19. Study-wide background: Researchers got acute and convalescent COVID-19 samples from the United States, Italy and Spain. T cells, B-cell-depleted T cells, or PBMCs supplied cDNA or gDNA.

The protocol was immunoSEQ multiplex PCR, while the TCRdb copy is restricted to in-frame clones and leaves out a portion. The sample includes tens of thousands of clones, more than 75% of them seen just once. Per the germline V gene, CDR1 is SGHAT and CDR2 is FQNNGV. The CDR3 extends over 15 amino acids. Trimming removed 6 bases from V and 2 bases from J, with 17 bases in between. The sequenced sample was peripheral blood. The rearrangement uses TRBV11-2 and TRBJ2-7, with D possibly matching TRBD2 (5 bases). The clonotype originates from a human donor in a cohort sampled during active COVID-19. CDR3 residues: CASRTPGVHPYEQYF. The DNA for the CDR3 is TGTGCCAGCAGGACCCCCGGGGTTCACCCCTACGAGCAGTACTTC.